The T cell receptor (beta chain) under discussion was sequenced for a study of blood T cell repertoires in COVID-19. The length of the CDR3 is 13 residues. Germline CDR1 and CDR2: SGHRS and YFSETQ. V was pared by 2 bases and J by 7 bases, with 9 bases between. The assay was immunoSEQ multiplex PCR, and TCRdb's table has in-frame clones only and misses some. The sample holds around 140,000 clones, over 80% seen once. The sequence derives from an elderly man with acute or convalescent COVID-19. The sequenced material came from peripheral blood. The chain uses TRBV5-1 and TRBJ1-4; no clear D gene. The CDR3: CASSFSGVEKLFF. In DNA, the CDR3 is TGCGCCAGCAGCTTCAGCGGGGTTGAAAAACTGTTTTTT.